This T cell receptor (beta chain) appears in the sequencing data of a study of blood T cells in healthy people across ages (dated by TCRdb to 2015 to 2017). Notes on the research overall: In model experiments, template switching captured about one uniquely barcoded TCR beta cDNA molecule for every two T cells. Using deep sequencing normalized with unique cDNA molecular identifiers, the study measured how TCR beta repertoire diversity changes with age. Four age groups were formed from the donors: young (average approximately 17 years), middle-aged (just under 40), aged (about 68) and long-lived (approximately 78). To avoid experimental bias, donors of different ages were spread randomly across the sequencing lanes. For two donors (one aged 18 to 30 and one aged 80 or older), the study analyzed two additional independent replicas of 1 million unique cDNA reads from the same blood draw.

Concerning this clonotype itself: The antigen it recognizes is unknown. No clone much larger than this one lies a single base away; base qualities are absent.

From its cysteine to its phenylalanine, the CDR3 spans 12 amino acids. CDR3 DNA is the only sequence kept; it has 36 bases, read in frame from the first base. Reading the germline V gene gives CDR1 SQVTM and CDR2 ANQGSEA. Trimming takes 5 bases from V and 0 bases from J, and the germline ends sit 6 bases apart. Library method: 5' RACE. TCRdb records Illumina HiSeq 2500 as the sequencer. A second PCR of roughly 7 to 11 cycles was performed with a sample-barcoded 5' primer and a J-beta primer mix. A template-switch 5' adaptor carrying 12 random nucleotides introduced a unique molecular identifier onto each TCR beta cDNA molecule. Each sample yielded at least 2.5 million CDR3-containing paired-end reads. All of the RNA was converted into first-strand cDNA using the Mint cDNA synthesis kit, with a TRBC-specific oligonucleotide serving as the primer. All cDNA was treated with uracil-DNA glycosylase and then went through a first 18-cycle PCR with the universal primers M1SS and BC2_uni_R. The authors processed their data as follows. For normalization, 1 million high-quality reads, each with a distinct molecular identifier, were randomly selected from each sample. Reads sharing molecular identifiers were discarded rather than binned into consensus sequences. MiTCR, with a Q25 quality threshold and the strictest error-elimination algorithm, was used for CDR3 identification, clonotype clustering and error correction. A nonparametric unseen species model using Euler transformation provided a lower-bound estimate of total TCR beta diversity. The public reads were reanalyzed by TCRdb: fastp trimming at Q25, MiXCR alignment, in-frame beta chains only. Each entry merges the rows of one CDR3 protein and shows their most common DNA and genes. The V and J calls come from TCRdb's annotation, not from the publication. The sample contains over 550,000 distinct CDR3 sequences, less than 35% of them found a single time. The ten most abundant clones make up approximately 14% of the sample.

Systemically healthy Caucasian individuals from Russia, approximately 39 in total and aged roughly 6 to 100 years, were included as donors. About 10 milliliters of peripheral blood were collected from each donor into EDTA-treated Vacutainer tubes. PBMCs were isolated by Ficoll-Paque density-gradient centrifugation, with at least 6.5 million obtained per sample. Total RNA, at least 6 micrograms per sample, was extracted from PBMCs with Trizol reagent. For every donor, an aliquot of PBMCs went through flow cytometry to measure the percentages of naive CD45RAhigh/CD27high T cells. On the study overall, not on this receptor specifically: Conclusive comparison of naive and antigen-experienced compartments was prevented by the profiling of bulk unsorted PBMCs. Observed TCR beta diversity per million T cells fell roughly linearly with age, and a significant reduction was already apparent by age roughly 40. Because the CMV infection status of the donors was unknown, age-related changes in expanded clonotypes may potentially have been confounded. There was a strong correlation between observed TCR beta diversity and the percentage of naive T cells measured by flow cytometry. Compared with the aged group, the long-lived group had more naive CD4+ T cells, fewer expanded clones and increased TCR diversity, suggesting age selection. Estimates of total diversity based on one million sequenced T cells were regarded as lower bounds and as underestimates.

The chain employs TRBV29-1 and TRBJ2-3; D gene: possibly TRBD1, on 6 matching bases. The receptor was isolated from a woman of 80 years or more in good health. The sequencing input was blood. The sequence in DNA is TGCAGCGTTACAGGGAGCACAGATACGCAGTATTTT. This sequence encodes CSVTGSTDTQYF.